This is a list of T cell receptor beta chains from one sample in a study of graft-versus-host responses after intestinal transplantation. Only in-frame clones appear in the TCRdb table, and some are missing; sequencing was by immunoSEQ multiplex PCR. The data hold about 15,000 clones, with 25% to 35% observed a single time. The sequencing here drew on alloreactive CD4+ T cells from a mixed lymphocyte reaction culture, taken before intestinal transplant. These receptors all stem from a human patient who received an intestinal transplant. Each CDR3 is given with its conserved first and last residue. Fields, in order: D gene, J gene, V gene, CDR3 protein. The D gene is left open where the match is weak.

D gene: TRBD1
J gene: TRBJ2-5
V gene: TRBV27
CDR3 protein: CASSFRGQGAMETQYF

D gene: TRBD1
J gene: TRBJ2-3
V gene: TRBV19
CDR3 protein: CASSPTGRVTDTQYF

D gene: TRBD2
J gene: TRBJ2-3
V gene: TRBV5-1
CDR3 protein: CASSLRSGSLTDTQYF

D gene: TRBD1
J gene: TRBJ2-2
V gene: TRBV2
CDR3 protein: CASSVKGTGAVGELFF

D gene: TRBD2
J gene: TRBJ2-3
V gene: TRBV28
CDR3 protein: CASSLLRLAVKVDTQYF

D gene: -
J gene: TRBJ2-5
V gene: TRBV7-3
CDR3 protein: CASSLGGARETQYF

D gene: -
J gene: TRBJ1-2
V gene: TRBV2
CDR3 protein: CASATSTYGYTF

D gene: -
J gene: TRBJ2-3
V gene: TRBV14
CDR3 protein: CASSQDLADTQYF

D gene: -
J gene: TRBJ2-5
V gene: TRBV11-2
CDR3 protein: CASSSAGTQYF

D gene: -
J gene: -
V gene: TRBV28
CDR3 protein: CATSFYEQYF

D gene: -
J gene: TRBJ2-2
V gene: TRBV6-5
CDR3 protein: CASSPRRLNTGELFF

D gene: TRBD1
J gene: TRBJ1-2
V gene: TRBV6-6
CDR3 protein: CASSYSGQGNYGYTF

D gene: -
J gene: TRBJ2-1
V gene: TRBV9
CDR3 protein: CASSGLGASYNEQFF

D gene: -
J gene: TRBJ1-1
V gene: TRBV6-1
CDR3 protein: CASTRSAGDTEAFF

D gene: -
J gene: TRBJ1-1
V gene: TRBV7-9
CDR3 protein: CASSFGRNTEAFF

D gene: -
J gene: TRBJ2-5
V gene: TRBV2
CDR3 protein: CASSLLVTQYF

D gene: -
J gene: TRBJ2-3
V gene: TRBV7-3
CDR3 protein: CASSSGAPRKYF

D gene: -
J gene: TRBJ2-7
V gene: TRBV5-8
CDR3 protein: CASRTQNLLYEQYF

D gene: -
J gene: TRBJ1-1
V gene: TRBV6-9
CDR3 protein: CASSYPQGRDTEAFF

D gene: TRBD1
J gene: TRBJ2-3
V gene: TRBV25-1
CDR3 protein: CASSQGASTDTQYF

D gene: -
J gene: TRBJ1-5
V gene: TRBV28
CDR3 protein: CASSPGTSNQPQHF

D gene: TRBD1
J gene: TRBJ2-7
V gene: TRBV18
CDR3 protein: CASSRTGGDYEQYF

D gene: TRBD2
J gene: TRBJ2-3
V gene: TRBV9
CDR3 protein: CASSEPSGSTDTQYF

D gene: -
J gene: TRBJ1-1
V gene: TRBV5-1
CDR3 protein: CASSGDGVTEAFF

D gene: TRBD1
J gene: TRBJ1-2
V gene: TRBV18
CDR3 protein: CASSPVQGPTKANYGYTF

D gene: -
J gene: TRBJ2-5
V gene: TRBV6-1
CDR3 protein: CASIWGGSQETQYF

D gene: TRBD2
J gene: TRBJ2-1
V gene: TRBV4-1
CDR3 protein: CASSQAGTTNNEQFF

D gene: -
J gene: TRBJ1-4
V gene: TRBV5-1
CDR3 protein: CASSLVGGPSEKLFF